The entry below gives a single T cell receptor beta chain sequence along with its context. The data derive from a study of blood T cell repertoires in COVID-19. Study context: Italy, Spain and the United States were the sources of the convalescent and acute COVID-19 samples.

Seattle participants joined during active infection and were tracked over time. How the authors handled the data: The authors estimated nucleated cell counts from reference gene primer amplification. This table comes from immunoSEQ multiplex PCR, and its TCRdb copy is limited to in-frame clones, with some not included. D and trimming come from the DNA, and the V and J calls and clone size come from that table. The table lists about 420,000 clones, 80% to 90% of them singletons. This receptor was obtained from a man between 18 and 35 years old with COVID-19, enrolled during active disease. Sequencing used peripheral blood.

CDR3 region: CASSLHGFEIYEQYF. CDR3 nucleotides: TGTGCCAGCAGCCTACACGGGTTCGAAATCTACGAGCAGTACTTC. The rearrangement links TRBV5-4 to TRBJ2-7; D gene unclear. This CDR3 is built from 15 residues. Germline-derived CDR1 and CDR2 are SGHNT and YYREEE (reference sequence). V was trimmed by 4 bases and J by 3 bases, leaving 17 bases between them.